This T cell receptor beta chain came from a study of breast tumors, draining lymph nodes, adjacent tissues. Overall study findings and caveats: Findings are consistent with lymph node origin and intratumoral expansion of most tumor T cells.

This clonotype was recorded many times. The antigen remains unidentified. Samples came from axillary lymph nodes draining the breast cancer. TCRdb re-called the multiplex PCR reads with MiXCR, one entry per CDR3 protein. The sample lists about 130,000 distinct CDR3 sequences; 20% were seen once. Input material: axillary lymph node tissue. The origin of this receptor is a female donor with breast cancer. Some clones in this sample may be carry-over from other donors' samples.

CDR3 in amino acids: CASSQDWDSPQPQHF. CDR3 nucleotide sequence: TGTGCCAGCAGCCAAGATTGGGACAGCCCACAGCCCCAGCATTTT. The chain uses TRBV4-2 and TRBJ1-5; 7 bases line up with TRBD1. Germline V gene sequence: CDR1 LGHNA, CDR2 YNFKEQ. This CDR3 is 15 amino acids long. Trimming at V came to 0 bases and at J to 7 bases, leaving 6 bases not matched to a gene.